This TCR beta chain was recorded in a study of CD8 T cells in Susac syndrome. CDR1 is SGHDN and CDR2 is FVKESK in the germline V gene. CDR3 size: 12 residues. Deletions cut 1 base from V and 12 bases from J, with 13 bases between. Reverse transcription of about 0.5 to 1 ug RNA was carried out with random hexamers. TCR beta CDR3 was amplified by immunoSEQ multiplex PCR. This amplification extended across 54 Vbeta and 13 Jbeta segments. From the immunoSEQ multiplex PCR reads, TCRdb called clonotypes with MiXCR, one entry per CDR3 protein. The sample lists 150,000 to 190,000 distinct CDR3 sequences, roughly 95% seen once, with 0.15% to 0.2% in the top ten. The diagnostic criteria were recently defined, and patients with Susac syndrome met them for definite or probable disease.

The V call is TRBV14, the J call TRBJ2-7; D perhaps matches TRBD1 (6 bases). This TCR derives from a human donor with Susac syndrome. The specimen was CD4+ T cells from PBMCs. CDR3 loop: CASSQGVWGPYF. DNA of the CDR3: TGTGCCAGCAGCCAAGGAGTATGGGGGCCGTACTTC.